This T cell receptor beta chain appears in the sequencing data of a study of radiotherapy plus CTLA-4 blockade in lung cancer listed by TCRdb under 2018. Notes on the research overall: Among enrolled patients, roughly 20% had an objective response and 25% to 40% reached disease control.

Libraries were made using the immunoSEQ multiplex PCR assay. TCRdb took over this immuneACCESS table, retaining in-frame rearrangements with V and J assigned. Such tables are incomplete; in checked studies, under half of the missing clones stem from an unresolved V gene, and the remainder is unexplained. Here the sample has about 86,000 clones; around four fifths occur a single time. The ten biggest clones cover 0.82% of the sample. A note on this clone: The target of this receptor is not known. No quality values exist for individual bases; no much larger clone is one base distant.

Broad study findings and their caveats: After treatment with radiotherapy and ipilimumab, TCR clones that originated in tumors expanded in peripheral blood. The strongest predictors of response, as reported, were early dynamic changes in blood T cell clones along with a rise in serum interferon-beta after radiation.

The study evaluated CTLA-4 blockade (ipilimumab) given together with focal radiation therapy in patients who had chemo-refractory metastatic non-small-cell lung cancer. Looking up the germline V gene yields CDR1 SGHVS and CDR2 FQNEAQ. For this chain, trimming is 7 bases at the V end and 2 bases at the J end, and the number of junction bases without a gene match is 5. Spanning cysteine to phenylalanine, the CDR3 consists of 15 amino acids. The retained sequence is limited to the CDR3, 45 bases, with the frame set at the first base. The TCR sequence derives from a human donor with non-small cell lung cancer who had stable disease on radiotherapy plus ipilimumab. This receptor chain uses TRBV7-8 and TRBJ2-5; TRBD2 fits 12 bases in the junction. Sequencing was performed on peripheral blood, taken from a patient treated with radiotherapy plus ipilimumab. The CDR3: CASTSSGGVQETQYF. Here is the DNA: TGTGCCAGCACGTCTAGCGGGGGGGTTCAAGAGACCCAGTACTTC. With the rest looked up from the reference TRBV7-8 and TRBJ2-5 genes rather than sequenced, the full variable domain is GAGVSQSPRYKVAKRGQDVALRCDPISGHVSLFWYQQALGQGPEFLTYFQNEAQLDKSGLPSDRFFAERPEGSVSTLKIQRTQQEDSAVYLCASTSSGGVQETQYFGPGTRLLVL.